The rows below give T cell receptor beta chains drawn from one sample of a study of response to subunit inactivated influenza vaccine. Via MiXCR, TCRdb re-called the RT-PCR reads, giving one row per CDR3 protein. This table has roughly 170,000 distinct CDR3 sequences, 9.2% appearing once. The sequenced sample was non-naive T cells sorted from PBMCs, obtained on the day of vaccination. The receptors shown here come from a man in his forties or fifties who received an inactivated influenza vaccine. Each CDR3 is given with its conserved first and last residue. A D gene is named only where the DNA matches it firmly. Some rows have no size entry. The others give once, few or many, or a class for an expanded clone.

>few|TRBV7-2|TRBJ2-1|TRBD2
CASSSTSGIYNEQFF
TGTGCCAGCAGCAGTACTAGCGGGATATACAATGAGCAGTTCTTC
>few|TRBV10-3|TRBJ2-7|TRBD2
CAISDTSGEGEQYF
TGTGCCATCAGTGATACTAGCGGGGAGGGCGAGCAGTACTTC
>NA|TRBV6-1|TRBJ2-1|NA
CASSPPARRKNEQFF
TGTGCCAGCAGCCCCCCAGCCCGTAGGAAGAATGAGCAGTTCTTC
>few|TRBV6-1|TRBJ1-2|TRBD1
CASRNVQGAPGGYTF
TGTGCCAGCAGAAACGTACAGGGGGCGCCCGGTGGCTACACCTTC
>few|TRBV12-5|TRBJ2-1|TRBD2
CASGLGSGRAVEQFF
TGTGCTAGTGGTTTGGGTAGCGGGAGGGCGGTTGAGCAGTTCTTC
>NA|TRBV20-1|TRBJ1-5|NA
CSAARRGQSNQPQHF
TGCAGTGCAGCAAGGCGGGGGCAGAGCAATCAGCCCCAGCATTTT
>NA|TRBV2|TRBJ2-3|NA
CASSPLLQGTQYF
TGTGCCAGCAGCCCGCTTCTCCAAGGCACGCAGTATTTT
>few|TRBV2|TRBJ1-1|NA
CAVRTNTEAFF
TGTGCCGTCAGGACCAACACTGAAGCTTTCTTT
>many|TRBV7-2|TRBJ1-1|NA
CASSPGVGTVGFF
TGTGCCAGCAGCCCAGGTGTAGGAACGGTCGGTTTCTTT
>NA|TRBV7-9|TRBJ2-7|NA
CASSLVEEQYF
TGTGCCAGCAGCTTAGTTGAGGAGCAGTACTTC
>NA|TRBV28|TRBJ2-1|TRBD2
CASSPGGHSSYNEQFF
TGTGCCAGCAGTCCGGGGGGGCACAGCTCCTACAATGAGCAGTTCTTC
>many|TRBV7-8|TRBJ2-1|TRBD1
CASSFGRRKGGTLQFF
TGTGCCAGCAGCTTCGGGCGACGCAAAGGGGGCACCCTACAGTTCTTC
>few|TRBV15|TRBJ2-5|NA
CATSRDIGETQYF
TGTGCCACCAGCAGAGATATAGGAGAGACCCAGTACTTC
>few|TRBV28|TRBJ1-4|TRBD1
CASSSRDRVWDEKLFF
TGTGCCAGCAGTTCAAGGGACAGGGTTTGGGATGAAAAACTGTTTTTT
>NA|TRBV30|TRBJ2-2|TRBD1
CAWSSWGQGNTGELFF
TGTGCCTGGAGTAGTTGGGGACAGGGGAACACCGGGGAGCTGTTTTTT
>NA|TRBV5-5|TRBJ2-1|TRBD1
CASLRGQVIDEQFF
TGTGCCAGCCTACGCGGACAGGTTATCGATGAGCAGTTCTTC
>NA|TRBV30|TRBJ1-1|TRBD1
CAWSVRGRRGTEAFF
TGTGCCTGGAGTGTCAGGGGGCGAAGGGGCACTGAAGCTTTCTTT
>few|TRBV12-3/TRBV12-4|TRBJ2-2|TRBD1
CASSPRQGYKTGELFF
TGTGCCAGCAGTCCGCGACAGGGGTATAAGACCGGGGAGCTGTTTTTT
>NA|TRBV7-2|TRBJ2-7|TRBD2
CASSLEGTSGGYEQYF
TGTGCCAGCAGCTTAGAGGGGACTAGCGGGGGCTACGAGCAGTACTTC
>few|TRBV27|TRBJ1-2|TRBD1
CASSSVGQYYGYTF
TGTGCCAGCAGTTCTGTGGGACAGTACTATGGCTACACCTTC
>NA|TRBV3-1|TRBJ2-1|TRBD1
CASSQTGGSYNEQFF
TGTGCCAGCAGCCAAACAGGGGGCTCGTACAATGAGCAGTTCTTC
>few|TRBV15|TRBJ2-3|NA
CATSTGRAVGTDTQYF
TGTGCCACCAGCACCGGCCGGGCGGTGGGGACAGATACGCAGTATTTT
>few|TRBV2|TRBJ1-3|TRBD1
CASSLGTGNSGNTIYF
TGTGCCAGCAGTTTAGGGACAGGGAACTCTGGAAACACCATATATTTT
>few|TRBV6-5|TRBJ1-6|NA
CASSYSREPNSPLHF
TGTGCCAGCAGTTACTCGAGGGAGCCTAATTCACCCCTCCACTTT
>NA|TRBV11-2|TRBJ2-7|NA
CASSGLVGNSYEQYF
TGTGCCAGCAGCGGGTTAGTTGGGAACTCCTACGAGCAGTACTTC
>many|TRBV30|TRBJ2-7|TRBD1
CAWRDRGRNEQYF
TGTGCCTGGAGGGACAGGGGAAGGAACGAGCAGTACTTC
>many|TRBV6-2/TRBV6-3|TRBJ2-7|TRBD1
CASSYIRGTGGSYEQYF
TGTGCCAGCAGTTATATAAGAGGAACAGGGGGCTCCTACGAGCAGTACTTC
>few|TRBV9|TRBJ1-3|NA
CASSVQSTLSANTIYF
TGTGCCAGCAGCGTTCAATCGACGCTTTCTGCAAACACCATATATTTT
>NA|TRBV3-1|TRBJ2-7|NA
CASSQDVNSYEQYF
TGTGCCAGCAGCCAAGATGTCAACAGCTACGAGCAGTACTTC
>NA|TRBV11-2|TRBJ1-2|TRBD1
CASSLEGGTGYTF
TGTGCCAGCAGCTTAGAAGGGGGCACTGGCTACACCTTC
>few|TRBV20-1|TRBJ2-3|NA
CSARISTDTQYF
TGCAGTGCTAGGATAAGCACAGATACGCAGTATTTT
>few|TRBV3-1|TRBJ1-6|NA
CASSPRWDSPLHF
TGTGCCAGCAGCCCACGATGGGATTCACCCCTCCACTTT
>NA|TRBV5-6|TRBJ2-7|TRBD2
CASSGGVPEQYF
TGTGCCAGCAGCGGGGGGGTCCCCGAGCAGTACTTC
>NA|TRBV15|TRBJ2-3|NA
CATSRVSGSGDTQYF
TGTGCCACCAGCAGAGTTAGCGGTTCTGGAGATACGCAGTATTTT
>many|TRBV7-2|TRBJ2-1|TRBD2
CASSFTTSGTYNEQFF
TGTGCCAGCAGCTTCACGACTAGCGGGACTTACAATGAGCAGTTCTTC
>many|TRBV5-1|TRBJ2-1|TRBD2
CASSISGSTYNEQFF
TGCGCCAGCAGCATTAGCGGGTCCACCTACAATGAGCAGTTCTTC
>NA|TRBV3-1|TRBJ2-3|NA
CASSRGTYNTDTQYF
TGTGCCAGCAGCCGCGGGACATACAACACAGATACGCAGTATTTT
>few|TRBV4-2|TRBJ1-4|NA
CASSQGGSVNEKLFF
TGTGCCAGCAGCCAAGGAGGCAGCGTTAATGAAAAACTGTTTTTT
>NA|TRBV20-1|TRBJ2-7|NA
CSARVILRASSYEQYF
TGCAGTGCTAGAGTAATTTTGAGGGCCAGCTCCTACGAGCAGTACTTC
>many|TRBV6-2/TRBV6-3|TRBJ2-1|NA
CASSRDFEQFF
TGTGCCAGCAGTCGGGACTTTGAGCAGTTCTTC
>many|TRBV18|TRBJ2-3|NA
CASSPKDTQYF
TGTGCCAGCTCCCCGAAAGATACGCAGTATTTT
>few|TRBV11-2|TRBJ2-3|TRBD2
CASSNWGGGGTDTQYF
TGTGCCAGCAGCAATTGGGGTGGGGGGGGGACAGATACGCAGTATTTT
>NA|TRBV7-2|TRBJ2-3|NA
CASTSRSGDTQYF
TGTGCCAGCACTTCCAGGAGTGGCGATACGCAGTATTTT
>NA|TRBV28|TRBJ2-2|NA
CASSPLMNTGELFF
TGTGCCAGCTCCCCTCTGATGAACACCGGGGAGCTGTTTTTT
>many|TRBV5-1|TRBJ2-2|NA
CASSRRENTGELFF
TGCGCCAGCAGTCGGCGGGAGAACACCGGGGAGCTGTTTTTT
>many|TRBV7-9|TRBJ1-2|NA
CASSSPGAIYGYTF
TGTGCCAGCAGCTCACCGGGGGCGATCTATGGCTACACCTTC
>NA|TRBV19|TRBJ1-5|NA
CASSINPAEPQHF
TGTGCCAGTAGTATCAACCCCGCGGAGCCCCAGCATTTT
>NA|TRBV2|TRBJ2-3|NA
CASSVGGLATDTQYF
TGTGCCAGCAGCGTCGGGGGGCTCGCCACAGATACGCAGTATTTT
>many|TRBV7-2|TRBJ2-5|TRBD2
CASSWGTSGGFQETQYF
TGTGCCAGCAGCTGGGGAACTAGCGGGGGATTTCAAGAGACCCAGTACTTC
>NA|TRBV5-8|TRBJ2-1|NA
CAGSRWQGKNEQFF
TGTGCCGGGAGCAGGTGGCAGGGTAAGAATGAGCAGTTCTTC
>NA|TRBV6-2/TRBV6-3|TRBJ1-2|NA
CASSYLGLLSGGYTF
TGTGCCAGCAGTTACCTGGGCCTTCTAAGTGGTGGCTACACCTTC